Listed below are T cell receptor beta chains from one sample, sequenced in a study of OX40 agonist ivuxolimab in advanced cancers. Clones were read by immunoSEQ multiplex PCR, and TCRdb kept only the in-frame ones, dropping some. This sample carries about 24,000 clones, around 85% of them seen once, and the ten largest clones take 35% to 50%. The sample was CD4+ or CD8+ T cells sorted from blood, taken in a trial of the OX40 agonist ivuxolimab. These receptors were obtained from an adult with an advanced solid tumor such as melanoma, head and neck, liver or kidney cancer. Both conserved end residues are part of each CDR3. Each record gives: V gene, J gene, clone size, D gene, CDR3 protein, CDR3 DNA. The D gene is left open where the match is weak. The size of a clone is reported for some rows only, either as once, few or many, or as a class for expanded clones.

TRBV9	TRBJ2-7	NA	NA	CASSPPRGDEQYF	TGTGCCAGCAGCCCCCCCCGAGGCGACGAGCAGTACTTC
TRBV7-9	TRBJ2-1	NA	NA	CASSLSGLALYNEQFF	TGTGCCAGCAGCTTGTCGGGACTGGCCCTCTACAATGAGCAGTTCTTC
TRBV27	TRBJ1-6	NA	NA	CASSLSTNSPLHF	TGTGCCAGCAGTTTATCGACTAATTCACCCCTCCACTTT
TRBV5-1	TRBJ2-5	NA	NA	CASSFQETQYF	TGCGCCAGCAGCTTCCAAGAGACCCAGTACTTC
TRBV7-9	TRBJ1-2	NA	NA	CASTLTPGRYGYTF	TGTGCCAGCACTCTAACCCCGGGACGGTATGGCTACACCTTC
TRBV30	TRBJ2-5	NA	NA	CAWNQEKGRPQQETQYF	TGTGCCTGGAACCAGGAGAAAGGGAGACCGCAACAAGAGACCCAGTACTTC
TRBV27	TRBJ2-1	NA	TRBD2	CASSSTSGGAIMLAEQFF	TGTGCCAGCAGTTCTACTAGCGGGGGGGCAATTATGTTAGCGGAGCAGTTCTTC
TRBV7-9	TRBJ2-3	NA	NA	CASNIPRDSSTDTQYF	TGTGCCAGCAACATCCCCCGGGACTCCTCCACAGATACGCAGTATTTT
TRBV9	TRBJ2-3	few	NA	CASSVVSTDTQYF	TGTGCCAGCAGCGTAGTTAGCACAGATACGCAGTATTTT
TRBV21-1	TRBJ2-2	NA	NA	CASSIKRGGTGELFF	TGTGCCAGCAGCATTAAGCGGGGGGGCACCGGGGAGCTGTTTTTT
TRBV28	TRBJ1-4	NA	NA	CASRPQTPSEKLFF	TGTGCCAGCAGACCTCAAACACCGAGCGAAAAACTGTTTTTT
TRBV7-8	TRBJ1-6	once	NA	CASSLEESFGSYNSPLHF	TGTGCCAGCAGCTTAGAAGAAAGTTTTGGCTCCTATAATTCACCCCTCCACTTT
TRBV5-4	TRBJ1-1	NA	NA	CASSLGAANTEAFF	TGTGCCAGCAGCTTGGGGGCAGCCAACACTGAAGCTTTCTTT
TRBV27	TRBJ2-3	NA	NA	CASSSVQGYGTDTQYF	TGTGCCAGCAGTTCAGTCCAGGGGTACGGCACAGATACGCAGTATTTT
TRBV7-8	TRBJ2-7	NA	NA	CASGGGPYEQYF	TGTGCCAGCGGAGGGGGCCCCTACGAGCAGTACTTC
TRBV19	TRBJ2-7	NA	TRBD2	CASSILAGGGEQYF	TGTGCCAGTAGTATTCTGGCGGGAGGGGGCGAGCAGTACTTC
TRBV27	TRBJ2-2	NA	TRBD2	CASSFELADTGELFF	TGTGCCAGCAGTTTTGAGCTAGCGGATACCGGGGAGCTGTTTTTT
TRBV5-1	TRBJ2-1	NA	NA	CASSFPRGNEQFF	TGCGCCAGCAGCTTCCCCAGGGGTAATGAGCAGTTCTTC
TRBV28	TRBJ1-2	NA	NA	CASSLLAGYYGYTF	TGTGCCAGCAGTTTACTTGCGGGGTACTATGGCTACACCTTC
TRBV6-5	TRBJ1-5	NA	NA	CASSPGPSNQPQHF	TGTGCCAGCAGTCCCGGGCCAAGCAATCAGCCCCAGCATTTT
TRBV4-1	TRBJ2-7	NA	NA	CASSQVTALTYEQYF	TGCGCCAGCAGCCAAGTGACCGCCCTAACCTACGAGCAGTACTTC
TRBV6-4	TRBJ2-1	NA	TRBD2	CASSVGAGGPGEQFF	TGTGCCAGCAGTGTCGGGGCGGGAGGGCCAGGTGAGCAGTTCTTC
TRBV30	TRBJ1-5	once	NA	CAWGEQGWGNQPQHF	TGTGCCTGGGGGGAACAGGGTTGGGGTAATCAGCCCCAGCATTTT
TRBV5-6	TRBJ2-7	NA	TRBD2	CASSLMGGRAAYEQYF	TGTGCCAGCAGCTTGATGGGAGGGAGGGCCGCCTACGAGCAGTACTTC
TRBV7-9	TRBJ1-2	NA	NA	CASNSILRGPNYGYTF	TGTGCCAGCAACTCTATTCTCAGGGGCCCTAACTATGGCTACACCTTC
TRBV29-1	TRBJ2-1	NA	TRBD1	CSVEGGRDSLYNEQFF	TGCAGCGTTGAAGGGGGCCGGGACAGCCTCTACAATGAGCAGTTCTTC
TRBV19	TRBJ2-2	NA	TRBD1	CATSIGTGYIGELFF	TGTGCCACCTCAATCGGGACAGGGTATATCGGGGAGCTGTTTTTT
TRBV9	TRBJ2-7	NA	TRBD1	CASSVEGQSSYEQYF	TGTGCCAGCAGCGTAGAGGGACAGAGCTCCTACGAGCAGTACTTC
TRBV28	TRBJ2-7	NA	NA	CASTNTLSKEYF	TGTGCCAGCACCAATACCCTCTCCAAGGAGTACTTC
TRBV27	TRBJ2-7	NA	NA	CASSHRQNPEQYF	TGTGCCAGCAGTCACCGACAGAACCCCGAGCAGTACTTC
TRBV6-1	TRBJ2-7	NA	NA	CASSEVTTRRYGPYEQYF	TGTGCCAGCAGTGAAGTTACCACACGTAGGTACGGACCTTACGAGCAGTACTTC
TRBV27	TRBJ1-2	NA	NA	CASFGEEGPFYGYTF	TGTGCCAGCTTCGGAGAAGAGGGACCCTTCTATGGCTACACCTTC
TRBV28	TRBJ2-7	NA	NA	CASSFGRAYEQYF	TGTGCCAGCAGTTTTGGCAGAGCCTACGAGCAGTACTTC
TRBV7-9	TRBJ2-3	NA	NA	CASSGPITDTQYF	TGTGCCAGCTCTGGTCCCATCACAGATACGCAGTATTTT
TRBV12-5	TRBJ2-2	NA	TRBD1	CASGFLDRGHTGELFF	TGTGCTAGTGGTTTCTTGGACAGGGGGCATACCGGGGAGCTGTTTTTT
TRBV6-6	TRBJ2-1	NA	NA	CASSYSNPYNEQFF	TGTGCCAGCAGTTACTCGAACCCCTACAATGAGCAGTTCTTC
TRBV7-6	TRBJ2-7	NA	NA	CASSLASSYEQYF	TGTGCCAGCAGCTTAGCTAGCTCCTACGAGCAGTACTTC
TRBV27	TRBJ2-7	NA	TRBD2	CASSSLWEGFYEQYF	TGTGCCAGCAGTTCGCTTTGGGAGGGCTTCTACGAGCAGTACTTC
TRBV13	TRBJ1-6	NA	NA	CASSPGGNTYNSPLHF	TGTGCCAGCAGCCCCGGTGGGAACACCTATAATTCACCCCTCCACTTT
TRBV11-2	TRBJ2-5	NA	NA	CASSAAGRWEQETQYF	TGTGCCAGCAGCGCCGCAGGGAGGTGGGAGCAAGAGACCCAGTACTTC
TRBV27	TRBJ2-1	few	NA	CASSGGTAYNEQFF	TGTGCCAGCAGCGGGGGGACAGCCTACAATGAGCAGTTCTTC
TRBV19	TRBJ2-3	NA	TRBD2	CASSILRTSGGDTQYF	TGTGCCAGTAGTATCTTGCGGACTAGCGGGGGAGATACGCAGTATTTT
TRBV30	TRBJ2-7	NA	TRBD2	CAWLDPSGGFYEQYF	TGTGCCTGGCTGGACCCTAGCGGGGGATTTTACGAGCAGTACTTC